This entry lists 25 T cell receptor beta chains sequenced from one sample in a study of blood T cell repertoires in COVID-19. Assay used: immunoSEQ multiplex PCR; TCRdb lists only in-frame clones, some missing. The sample includes about 140,000 clones, approximately 90% of them seen just once. Sequencing was carried out using peripheral blood. These receptors were collected from a woman in her 50s with acute or convalescent COVID-19.

J is TRBJ2-5 and V is TRBV2, with 11 bases identical to TRBD1. J gave up 4 bases and V 4 bases, and 8 bases lay outside the gene matches. Germline CDR1 SNHLY, CDR2 FYNNEI. The CDR3 is 16 residues long. In DNA, the CDR3 is TGTGCCAGCAGTGGGGGGAAGGACAGGGGGCGAGAGACCCAGTACTTC. It translates to CASSGGKDRGRETQYF.

The genes are TRBV5-1 and TRBJ2-3; maybe TRBD1 (6 bases). With 4 bases removed from V and 2 bases from J, the gap between germline ends came to 17 bases. The CDR3 totals 16 residues. CDR1 is SGHRS and CDR2 is YFSETQ in the germline V gene. The CDR3 is CASSPTLDRLTDTQYF. As DNA, the CDR3 is TGCGCCAGCAGCCCGACTTTGGACAGACTCACAGATACGCAGTATTTT.

This clone appeared a few times. The CDR3 DNA reads TGTGCCAGCAGTTCTGAGGGTGCTGGAAACACCATATATTTT. This codes for CASSSEGAGNTIYF. The chain employs TRBV27 and TRBJ1-3; D remains ambiguous. Germline V gene sequence: CDR1 MNHEY, CDR2 SMNVEV (reference sequence). The CDR3 totals 14 residues. The V end lost 4 bases, the J end lost 2 bases, and 9 bases lay between the germline ends.

The gene calls are TRBV30 and TRBJ2-3, with D possibly being TRBD2 (6 bases). The germline CDR1 and CDR2 sequences are GTSNPN and SVGIG (reference sequence). Trimming stripped 6 bases from V and 0 bases from J, with 16 bases between. The CDR3 sequence is 15 residues long. The CDR3 loop reads CACRTRGLSTDTQYF. CDR3 nucleotides: TGTGCCTGCAGGACGCGGGGCCTAAGCACAGATACGCAGTATTTT.

The V gene is TRBV9, the J gene TRBJ1-2; no definite D call. The V gene's germline CDR1 is SGDLS and CDR2 YYNGEE. Trimming took off 2 bases at V and 4 bases at J, with 9 bases between the two ends. The CDR3 has 13 residues. CDR3 protein: CASSVGDGYGYTF. The CDR3 nucleotides are TGTGCCAGCAGCGTGGGAGATGGCTATGGCTACACCTTC.

CDR3 loop: CASSGTSGIDTQYF. Written as DNA, the CDR3 is TGCGCCAGCTCCGGGACTAGCGGAATAGATACGCAGTATTTT. The V call is TRBV5-1, the J call TRBJ2-3; TRBD2 matches 11 bases. Per germline, CDR1 SGHRS and CDR2 YFSETQ. The CDR3 totals 14 residues. Trimming cost V 7 bases and J 5 bases; bases outside gene matches: 6. Together with reference TRBV5-1 and TRBJ2-3, the CDR3 gives the full variable domain: KAGVTQTPRYLIKTRGQQVTLSCSPISGHRSVSWYQQTPGQGLQFLFEYFSETQRNKGNFPGRFSGRQFSNSRSEMNVSTLELGDSALYLCASSGTSGIDTQYFGPGTRLTVL.

V and J are TRBV7-3 and TRBJ2-2, with 9 nucleotides matching TRBD1. V gave up 5 bases and J gave up 5 bases; unmatched junction bases: 9. Germline CDR1 SGHTA, CDR2 FQGTGA. The CDR3 totals 16 residues. The CDR3, as DNA: TGTGCCAGCAGCCCAACAGGGGGCTGGGAGACCGGGGAGCTGTTTTTT. This gives the protein CASSPTGGWETGELFF.

This clone was detected only once. The chain recombines TRBV6-5 with TRBJ2-7, with 12 bases matching TRBD2. The CDR3 is 14 residues long. Trimming removed 7 bases from V and 3 bases from J; junction bases left unmatched: 4. CDR1 is MNHEY, CDR2 SVGAGI, per germline. The CDR3 DNA is TGTGCCAGCAAATCGGGACTAGCGGGCTACGAGCAGTACTTC. It encodes CASKSGLAGYEQYF.

The genes are TRBV2 and TRBJ2-5, with TRBD1 identical over 7 bases. The CDR3 spans 15 residues. From germline, CDR1 is SNHLY and CDR2 FYNNEI. The J segment lost 2 bases and the V segment lost 3 bases, leaving 6 bases of the junction unmatched. The CDR3 region has the DNA TGTGCCAGCAGTGACTCGGTGGGACAGCAAGAGACCCAGTACTTC. Amino acids: CASSDSVGQQETQYF.

The J gene is TRBJ1-1, the V gene TRBV4-2; D is ambiguous. The germline V gene encodes CDR1 LGHNA and CDR2 YNFKEQ. There are 12 residues in the CDR3. V was trimmed by 1 base and J by 7 bases, leaving 7 bases between them. The CDR3 loop reads CASSQAPDEAFF. Here the CDR3 DNA reads TGTGCCAGCAGCCAAGCGCCAGATGAAGCTTTCTTT.

The gene calls are TRBV3-1 (or the pseudogene TRBV3-2) and TRBJ1-6, with D perhaps matching TRBD1 (5 bases). Germline CDR1 LGHDT, CDR2 YNNKEL (reference sequence). CDR3 length: 15 residues. V dropped 0 bases and J dropped 9 bases, with 12 bases sitting between them. CDR3 region: CASSQDWGLRSPLHF. The CDR3 region has the DNA TGTGCCAGCAGCCAAGATTGGGGCCTACGTTCACCCCTCCACTTT.

This sequence joins TRBV5-1 and TRBJ2-2; 16 nucleotides align to TRBD2. The V and J ends lost 4 bases and 3 bases, in that order; junction bases with no gene match: 3. Germline lookup yields CDR1 SGHRS and CDR2 YFSETQ. This CDR3 has 17 amino acids. CDR3: CASSLGTSGGDTGELFF. For the CDR3, the DNA is TGCGCCAGCAGCCTCGGGACTAGCGGGGGGGACACCGGGGAGCTGTTTTTT.

This chain connects TRBV10-1 to TRBJ1-1, with D perhaps TRBD1 (6 bases). Trimming removed 0 bases at V and 1 base at J, with 12 bases between. In germline, CDR1 is WNHNN, CDR2 SYGVQD (reference sequence). The CDR3 runs to 16 residues. CDR3 residues: CASSESRGAGNTEAFF. CDR3 coding DNA: TGCGCCAGCAGTGAGTCACGGGGGGCAGGGAACACTGAAGCTTTCTTT.

The J gene is TRBJ2-3, the V gene TRBV4-2, with TRBD2 matching over 8 bases. V was clipped by 0 bases and J by 0 bases; unmatched bases: 2. Germline CDR1 LGHNA, CDR2 YNFKEQ. The CDR3 extends over 16 amino acids. For the CDR3, the DNA is TGTGCCAGCAGCCAAGAAGCTAGCGGGAGCACAGATACGCAGTATTTT. It codes for CASSQEASGSTDTQYF.

The chain combines TRBV9 with TRBJ2-7; no clear D. V was trimmed by 4 bases and J by 5 bases, leaving 13 bases between them. From germline, CDR1 is SGDLS and CDR2 YYNGEE. This CDR3 contains 13 residues. Here the CDR3 reads CASSPYPEDEQYF. CDR3 nucleotides: TGTGCCAGCAGCCCGTACCCTGAGGACGAGCAGTACTTC.

The chain links TRBV7-9 to TRBJ1-5; D gene unclear. This CDR3 has 15 amino acids. V lost 5 bases and J 5 bases, leaving 16 bases between the germline ends. Germline CDR1 is SEHNR and CDR2 is FQNEAQ (reference sequence). CDR3 sequence reads: CASSPTAKADQPQHF. The CDR3 nucleotides read TGTGCCAGCAGCCCGACCGCCAAAGCGGATCAGCCCCAGCATTTT. Based on the CDR3 plus reference TRBV7-9 and TRBJ1-5, the full variable domain is DTGVSQNPRHKITKRGQNVTFRCDPISEHNRLYWYRQTLGQGPEFLTYFQNEAQLEKSRLLSDRFSAERPKGSFSTLEIQRTEQGDSAMYLCASSPTAKADQPQHFGDGTRLSIL.

The rearrangement joins TRBV7-3 to TRBJ1-1; D uncertain. The CDR3 loop spans 16 amino acids. Per the germline V gene, CDR1 is SGHTA and CDR2 is FQGTGA. The V and J ends lost 2 bases and 3 bases respectively, with 16 bases between them. The CDR3 is CASSLLGRSDDTEAFF. CDR3 bases: TGTGCCAGCAGCTTATTGGGGAGGTCCGACGACACTGAAGCTTTCTTT.

This clone was seen just once. V and J are TRBV30 and TRBJ2-1; possible D gene TRBD1, 6 bases. V lost 3 bases, J lost 4 bases, and 13 bases lay in between. The length of the CDR3 is 14 residues. Per germline, CDR1 GTSNPN and CDR2 SVGIG (reference sequence). CDR3 coding DNA: TGTGCCTGGAGAGGGCAGGGGTTATACAATGAGCAGTTCTTC. This translates into CAWRGQGLYNEQFF.

The rearrangement uses TRBV30 and TRBJ1-1, with D possibly matching TRBD1 (6 bases). V was shortened by 3 bases and J by 11 bases, with 16 bases between the two germline ends. The CDR3 loop spans 12 amino acids. Germline lookup yields CDR1 GTSNPN and CDR2 SVGIG (reference sequence). The CDR3 sequence: CAWRPGQTPAFF. CDR3 in DNA: TGTGCCTGGAGGCCGGGACAAACCCCGGCTTTCTTT.

The chain carries TRBV12-3 or TRBV12-4 and TRBJ1-2; a possible D gene is TRBD1 (6 bases). This CDR3 contains 12 residues. Deletions cut 6 bases from V and 4 bases from J, with 9 bases between. The CDR3 loop reads CASRTGGYGYTF. For the CDR3, the DNA is TGTGCCAGCAGGACAGGTGGCTATGGCTACACCTTC.

In its sample, this clone was seen once. The chain couples TRBV25-1 to TRBJ2-7; 9 bases line up with TRBD1. CDR3 length: 13 residues. The trim removed 4 bases at V and 11 bases at J, leaving 9 bases unmatched. The germline V gene encodes CDR1 MGHDK and CDR2 SYGVNS. The DNA of the CDR3 is TGTGCCAGCAGTGTTAAACAGGGGGCGGGGAAGTACTTC. As protein: CASSVKQGAGKYF.

This clone was detected only a few times. The chain is built from TRBV19 and TRBJ1-5; TRBD1 might be the D (5 bases). The CDR3 covers 13 residues. Germline V gene sequence: CDR1 LNHDA, CDR2 SQIVND (reference sequence). The V end was cut by 5 bases, the J end by 5 bases, with 10 bases between. The CDR3 bases are TGTGCCAGTAGTTCATCCAGGGATCAGCCCCAGCATTTT. Protein product: CASSSSRDQPQHF.

CDR3 residues: CAWRATVNNSPLHF. The CDR3, as DNA: TGTGCCTGGAGGGCGACAGTAAATAATTCACCCCTCCACTTT. V usage is TRBV30 and J usage is TRBJ1-6; D possibly corresponds to TRBD1 (5 bases). The CDR3 has 14 residues. Trimming stripped 3 bases from V and 5 bases from J, with 11 bases between. Germline-derived CDR1 and CDR2 are GTSNPN and SVGIG (reference sequence).

This clone was detected a few times. The rearrangement joins TRBV5-1 to TRBJ2-7; the match to TRBD2 covers 7 bases. Germline V gene data show CDR1 as SGHRS and CDR2 as YFSETQ. The CDR3 consists of 17 residues. V trimming: 0 bases; J trimming: 0 bases; junction bases outside the gene matches: 9. The CDR3 region is CASSLDGGRAISYEQYF. The CDR3 DNA follows: TGCGCCAGCAGCTTGGATGGCGGGAGAGCGATCTCCTACGAGCAGTACTTC.

This rearrangement joins TRBV28 to TRBJ1-3; D unclear. This CDR3 has 14 amino acids. Germline V gene data show CDR1 as MDHEN and CDR2 as SYDVKM. Trimming took off 7 bases at V and 0 bases at J, with 10 bases between the two ends. CDR3: CASTFPGSGNTIYF. In DNA, the CDR3 is TGTGCCAGCACCTTCCCCGGCTCTGGAAACACCATATATTTT.